Sequencing of this TCR beta chain was carried out in a study of T-cell reconstitution after alpha-beta-depleted transplantation in children. Trimming took 6 bases from V and 7 from J, leaving 13 bases between them. CDR1 and CDR2 (germline): MNHNY, SVGAGI (reference sequence). CDR3 length: 13 residues. This clonotype appeared many times. The TCRbeta library incorporated unique molecular identifiers. Via MiXCR, TCRdb re-called the PCR reads, giving one row per CDR3 protein. The sample consists of approximately 240,000 distinct CDR3 sequences, 8.5% to 10% of them appearing once. The TCR sequence derives from a human donor who donated a stem cell graft to a child with acute lymphoblastic leukemia. The chain employs TRBV6-6 and TRBJ2-1; D gene ambiguous. The input for sequencing was PBMCs from the stem cell graft donor, taken from the stem cell graft. CDR3 coding DNA: TGTGCCAGCAGACGAACCTTATCGAATGAGCAGTTCTTC. This encodes CASRRTLSNEQFF.